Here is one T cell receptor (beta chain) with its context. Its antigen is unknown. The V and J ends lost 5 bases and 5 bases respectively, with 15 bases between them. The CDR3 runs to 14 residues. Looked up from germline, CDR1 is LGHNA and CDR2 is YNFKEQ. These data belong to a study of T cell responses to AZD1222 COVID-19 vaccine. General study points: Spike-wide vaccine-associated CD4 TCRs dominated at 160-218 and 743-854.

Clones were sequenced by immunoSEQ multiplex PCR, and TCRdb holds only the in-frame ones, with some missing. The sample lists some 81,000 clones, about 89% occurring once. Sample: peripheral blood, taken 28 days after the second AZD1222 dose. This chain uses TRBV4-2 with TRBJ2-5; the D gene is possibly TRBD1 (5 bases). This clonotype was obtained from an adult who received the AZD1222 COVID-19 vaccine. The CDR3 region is CASSSLSRAETQYF. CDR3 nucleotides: TGTGCCAGCAGCTCACTGAGCAGGGCTGAGACCCAGTACTTC.